This T cell receptor (beta chain) was found in a study of T cells in Graves' hyperthyroidism and ophthalmopathy. Researchers defined stable Graves' hyperthyroidism as no ophthalmopathy progression within 18 months. Amplification of TCR beta CDR3 regions was performed using RNA transcripts as template. First-round RT-PCR of the TCR CDR3 relied on the HTBI primer set. Each CDR3 protein is one row after TCRdb ran MiXCR on the multiplex PCR reads. This sample has about 320,000 distinct CDR3 sequences, with approximately 17% found just once. This receptor was obtained from a man aged 30 to 39 with Graves' hyperthyroidism. The sample taken for sequencing was blood.

DNA for the CDR3: TGCAGCGGTAACCGAGTTGTGACTGAAGCTTTCTTT. Protein product: CSGNRVVTEAFF. The chain recombines TRBV29-1 with TRBJ1-1; D unresolved. Per the germline V gene, CDR1 is SQVTM and CDR2 is ANQGSEA. The V gene lost 7 bases and the J gene lost 5 bases, with 14 bases spanning the gap. The CDR3 sequence is 12 residues long.